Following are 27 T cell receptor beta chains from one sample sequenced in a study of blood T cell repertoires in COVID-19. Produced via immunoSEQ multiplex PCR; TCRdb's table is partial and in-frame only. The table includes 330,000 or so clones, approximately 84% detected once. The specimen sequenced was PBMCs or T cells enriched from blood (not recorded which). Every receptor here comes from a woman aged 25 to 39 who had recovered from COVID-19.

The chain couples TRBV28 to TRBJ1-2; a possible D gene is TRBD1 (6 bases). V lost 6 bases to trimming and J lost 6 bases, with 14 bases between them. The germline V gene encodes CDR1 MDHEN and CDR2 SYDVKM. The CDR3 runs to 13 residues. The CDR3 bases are TGTGCCAGCAGCTTTACAGGGACGCATGGCTACACCTTC. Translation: CASSFTGTHGYTF.

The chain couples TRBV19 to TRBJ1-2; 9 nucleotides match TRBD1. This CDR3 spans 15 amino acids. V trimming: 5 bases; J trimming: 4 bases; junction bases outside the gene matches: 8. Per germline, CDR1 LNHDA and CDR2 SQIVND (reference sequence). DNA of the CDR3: TGTGCCAGTAGTTCAAAGGACAGGGGCCTCTATGGCTACACCTTC. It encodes CASSSKDRGLYGYTF.

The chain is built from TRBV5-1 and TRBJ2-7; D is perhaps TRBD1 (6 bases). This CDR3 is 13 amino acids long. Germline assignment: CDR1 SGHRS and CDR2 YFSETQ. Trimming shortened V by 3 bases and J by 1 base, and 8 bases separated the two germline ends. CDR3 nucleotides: TGCGCCAGCAGCTCAGGGGTATCCTACGAGCAGTACTTC. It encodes CASSSGVSYEQYF.

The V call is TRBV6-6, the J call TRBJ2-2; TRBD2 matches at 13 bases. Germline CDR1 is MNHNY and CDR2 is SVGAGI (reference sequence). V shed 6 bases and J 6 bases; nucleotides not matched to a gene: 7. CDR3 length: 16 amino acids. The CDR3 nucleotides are TGTGCCAGCAGAATTTCCGGGACTAGCGGGGCCGGGGAGCTGTTTTTT. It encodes CASRISGTSGAGELFF.

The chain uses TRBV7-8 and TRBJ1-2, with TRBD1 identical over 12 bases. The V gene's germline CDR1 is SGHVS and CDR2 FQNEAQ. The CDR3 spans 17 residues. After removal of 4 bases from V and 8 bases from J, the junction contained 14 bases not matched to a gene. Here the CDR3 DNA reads TGTGCCAGCAGCTCCAGGGACAGGGGGCTTGCCCTATTGGGCTACACCTTC. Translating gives CASSSRDRGLALLGYTF. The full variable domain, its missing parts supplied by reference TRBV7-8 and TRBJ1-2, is GAGVSQSPRYKVAKRGQDVALRCDPISGHVSLFWYQQALGQGPEFLTYFQNEAQLDKSGLPSDRFFAERPEGSVSTLKIQRTQQEDSAVYLCASSSRDRGLALLGYTFGSGTRLTVV.

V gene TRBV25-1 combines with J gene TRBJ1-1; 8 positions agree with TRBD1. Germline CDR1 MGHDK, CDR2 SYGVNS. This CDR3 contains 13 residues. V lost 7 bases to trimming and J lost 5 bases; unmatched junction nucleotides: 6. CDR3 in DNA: TGTGCCAGCATCAAACAGGGGGAGACTGAAGCTTTCTTT. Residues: CASIKQGETEAFF.

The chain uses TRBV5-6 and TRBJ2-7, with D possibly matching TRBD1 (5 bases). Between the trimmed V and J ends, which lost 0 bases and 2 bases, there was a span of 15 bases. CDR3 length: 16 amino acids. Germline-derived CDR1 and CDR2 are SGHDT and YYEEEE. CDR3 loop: CASSLAGQGPTYEQYF. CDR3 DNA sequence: TGTGCCAGCAGCTTGGCCGGTCAGGGCCCAACCTACGAGCAGTACTTC.

The CDR3 protein is CASSYLARDNEQFF. The CDR3 nucleotides are TGTGCCAGCAGTTACTTAGCCCGAGACAATGAGCAGTTCTTC. J is TRBJ2-1 and V is TRBV6-5; D gene ambiguous. CDR3 size: 14 residues. V lost 1 base, J lost 5 bases, and 9 bases lay in between. Germline V gives CDR1 MNHEY, CDR2 SVGAGI.

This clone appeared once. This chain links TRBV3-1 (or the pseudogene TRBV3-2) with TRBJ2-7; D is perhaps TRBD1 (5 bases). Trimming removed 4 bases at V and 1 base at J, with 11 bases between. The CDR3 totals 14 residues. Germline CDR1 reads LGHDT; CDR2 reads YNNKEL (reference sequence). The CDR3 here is CASSPGQGSYEQYF. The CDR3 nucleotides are TGTGCCAGCAGCCCTGGGCAGGGATCCTACGAGCAGTACTTC.

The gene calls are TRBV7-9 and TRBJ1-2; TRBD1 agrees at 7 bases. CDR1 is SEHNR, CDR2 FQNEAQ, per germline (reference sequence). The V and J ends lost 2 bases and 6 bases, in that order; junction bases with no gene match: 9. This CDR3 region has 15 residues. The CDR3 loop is CASSLSEDRFNGYTF. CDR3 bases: TGTGCCAGCAGCTTATCGGAGGACAGGTTTAATGGCTACACCTTC.

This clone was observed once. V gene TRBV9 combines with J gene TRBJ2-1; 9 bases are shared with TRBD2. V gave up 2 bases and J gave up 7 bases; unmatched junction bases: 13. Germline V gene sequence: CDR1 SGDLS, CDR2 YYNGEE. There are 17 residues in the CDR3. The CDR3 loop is CASSVKASGGPRNEQFF. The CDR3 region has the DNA TGTGCCAGCAGCGTTAAGGCCAGCGGGGGGCCGCGGAATGAGCAGTTCTTC.

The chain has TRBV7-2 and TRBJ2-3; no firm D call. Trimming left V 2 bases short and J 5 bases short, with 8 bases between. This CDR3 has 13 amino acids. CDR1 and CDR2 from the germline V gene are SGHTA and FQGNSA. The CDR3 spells CASSLNSGDTQYF. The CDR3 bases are TGTGCCAGCAGCTTAAACTCAGGAGATACGCAGTATTTT.

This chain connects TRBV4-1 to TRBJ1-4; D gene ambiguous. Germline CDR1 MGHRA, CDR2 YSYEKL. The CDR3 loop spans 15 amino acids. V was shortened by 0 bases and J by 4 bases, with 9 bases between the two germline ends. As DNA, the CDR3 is TGCGCCAGCAGCCAAGAGACTTCCCTTAATGAAAAACTGTTTTTT. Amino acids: CASSQETSLNEKLFF.

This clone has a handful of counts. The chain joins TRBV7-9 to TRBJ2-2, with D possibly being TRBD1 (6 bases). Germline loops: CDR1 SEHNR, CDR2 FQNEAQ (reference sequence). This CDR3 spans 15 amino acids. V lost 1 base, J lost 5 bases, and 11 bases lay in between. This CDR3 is CASSLGTAVTGELFF. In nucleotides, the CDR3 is TGTGCCAGCAGCTTAGGGACAGCGGTGACCGGGGAGCTGTTTTTT.

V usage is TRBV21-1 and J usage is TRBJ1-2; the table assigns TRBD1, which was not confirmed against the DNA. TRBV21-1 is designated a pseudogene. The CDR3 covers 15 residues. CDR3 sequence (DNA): TGTGCCAGCAGCAGAAGCGGTAGGGGGCGCCCTGGCTACACCTTC. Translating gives CASSRSGRGRPGYTF.

This CDR3 reads CASTRDARGSGANVLTF. CDR3 nucleotides: TGTGCCAGTACCAGAGATGCTAGGGGCTCTGGGGCCAACGTCCTGACTTTC. This chain connects TRBV19 to TRBJ2-6; TRBD1 might be the D (5 bases). CDR3 length equals 17 residues. With 7 bases removed from V and 0 bases from J, the gap between germline ends came to 16 bases. CDR1 and CDR2 (germline): LNHDA, SQIVND (reference sequence).

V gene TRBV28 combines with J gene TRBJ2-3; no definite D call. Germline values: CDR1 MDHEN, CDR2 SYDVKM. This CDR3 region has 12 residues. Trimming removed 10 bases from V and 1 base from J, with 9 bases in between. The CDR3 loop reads CATFTGTDTQYF. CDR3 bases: TGTGCCACATTCACTGGCACAGATACGCAGTATTTT. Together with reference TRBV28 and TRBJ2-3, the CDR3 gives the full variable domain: DVKVTQSSRYLVKRTGEKVFLECVQDMDHENMFWYRQDPGLGLRLIYFSYDVKMKEKGDIPEGYSVSREKKERFSLILESASTNQTSMYLCATFTGTDTQYFGPGTRLTVL.

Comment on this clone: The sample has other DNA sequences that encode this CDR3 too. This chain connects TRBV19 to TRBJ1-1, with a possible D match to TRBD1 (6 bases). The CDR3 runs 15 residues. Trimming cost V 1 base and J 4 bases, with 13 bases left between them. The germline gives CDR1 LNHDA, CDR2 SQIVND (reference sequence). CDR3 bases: TGTGCCAGTAGTATAGCGAACAGGGTTGGCACTGAAGCTTTCTTT. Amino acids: CASSIANRVGTEAFF.

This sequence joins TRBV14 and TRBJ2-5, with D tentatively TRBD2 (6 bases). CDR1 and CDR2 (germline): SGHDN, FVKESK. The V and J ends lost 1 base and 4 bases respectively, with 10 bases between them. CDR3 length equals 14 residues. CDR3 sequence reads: CASSQGLVGETQYF. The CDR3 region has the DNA TGTGCCAGCAGCCAAGGACTAGTGGGAGAGACCCAGTACTTC.

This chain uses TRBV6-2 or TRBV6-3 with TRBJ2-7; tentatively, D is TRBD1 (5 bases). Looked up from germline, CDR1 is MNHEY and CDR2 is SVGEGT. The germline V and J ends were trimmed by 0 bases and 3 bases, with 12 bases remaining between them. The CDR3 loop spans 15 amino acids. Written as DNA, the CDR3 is TGTGCCAGCAGTTACTCCCCTATAGGGGTCTACGAGCAGTACTTC. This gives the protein CASSYSPIGVYEQYF.

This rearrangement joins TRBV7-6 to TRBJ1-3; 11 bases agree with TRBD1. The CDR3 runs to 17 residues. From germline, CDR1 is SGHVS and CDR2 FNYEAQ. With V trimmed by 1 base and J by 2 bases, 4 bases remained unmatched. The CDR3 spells CASSLGGQGAAGNTIYF. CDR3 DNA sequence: TGTGCCAGCAGCTTAGGTGGACAGGGGGCCGCTGGAAACACCATATATTTT.

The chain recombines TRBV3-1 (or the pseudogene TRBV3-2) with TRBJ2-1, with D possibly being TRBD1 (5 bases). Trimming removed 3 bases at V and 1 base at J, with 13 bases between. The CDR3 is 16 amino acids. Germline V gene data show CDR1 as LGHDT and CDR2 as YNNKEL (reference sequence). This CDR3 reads CASSQTRDGSYNEQFF. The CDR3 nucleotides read TGTGCCAGCAGCCAGACCAGGGATGGGTCCTACAATGAGCAGTTCTTC.

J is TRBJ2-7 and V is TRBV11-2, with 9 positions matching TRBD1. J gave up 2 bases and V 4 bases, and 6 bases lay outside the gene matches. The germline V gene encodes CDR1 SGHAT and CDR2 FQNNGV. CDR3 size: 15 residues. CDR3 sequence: CASSYPGQGAYEQYF. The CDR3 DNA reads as TGTGCCAGCAGCTATCCGGGACAGGGAGCCTACGAGCAGTACTTC.

The CDR3 spells CAWGPGRVRGNEKLFF. CDR3 sequence (DNA): TGTGCCTGGGGCCCGGGGAGGGTACGAGGGAATGAAAAACTGTTTTTT. V gene TRBV30 combines with J gene TRBJ1-4; the D is unclear. The germline CDR1 and CDR2 sequences are GTSNPN and SVGIG (reference sequence). The CDR3 loop spans 16 amino acids. Trimming pared 5 bases from V and 5 bases from J, leaving 21 bases between.

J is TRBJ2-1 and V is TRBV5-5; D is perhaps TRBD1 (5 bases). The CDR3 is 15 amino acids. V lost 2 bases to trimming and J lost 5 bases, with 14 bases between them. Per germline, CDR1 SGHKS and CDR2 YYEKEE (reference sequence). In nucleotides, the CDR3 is TGTGCCAGCAGCTTACAGCAGACGGACAACAATGAGCAGTTCTTC. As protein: CASSLQQTDNNEQFF.

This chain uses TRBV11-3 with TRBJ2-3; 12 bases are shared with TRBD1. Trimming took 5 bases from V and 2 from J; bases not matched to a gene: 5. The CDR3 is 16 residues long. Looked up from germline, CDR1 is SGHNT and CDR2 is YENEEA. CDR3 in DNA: TGTGCCAGCAGCCCCGGGACAGGGGGCACCACAGATACGCAGTATTTT. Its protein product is CASSPGTGGTTDTQYF.

CDR3 sequence: CASSVSGQGVPYEQYF. For the CDR3, the DNA is TGTGCCAGCAGCGTAAGTGGGCAGGGGGTGCCCTACGAGCAGTACTTC. The rearrangement joins TRBV9 to TRBJ2-7, with 7 bases lining up with TRBD1. This CDR3 has 16 amino acids. Germline CDR1 and CDR2: SGDLS and YYNGEE. With 1 base clipped from V and 2 bases from J, the junction kept 9 bases outside the gene matches.